This T cell receptor beta chain was sequenced during a study of cytomegalovirus exposure and HLA in healthy donors. The study's findings and limits: CMV serostatus was the sole immune exposure information available. Among the sequence variants, a highly shared cluster was likely an artifact of sequencing. According to a later analysis, donors in an Asian-associated ancestry cluster reportedly had fewer N-insertions than the approximately 670-donor mean. V- and J-gene trimming of TCR beta was linked (in a later analysis) to a missense DCLRE1C variant.

Use of 60 Vbeta and 13 Jbeta primers characterized the PCR. Using immunoSEQ multiplex PCR, the repertoire was profiled, and TCRdb retains in-frame clones only, with some absent. The sample comprises about 110,000 clones, roughly 82% of which are singletons, and roughly 2.9% rests with the top ten. Points on this clone: The target antigen is unknown.

Trimming pared 1 base from V and 0 bases from J, leaving 11 bases between. Germline V gene lookup returns CDR1 SEHNR and CDR2 FQNEAQ (reference sequence). CDR3 size: 16 residues. Material: PBMCs. V gene TRBV7-9 combines with J gene TRBJ2-3; perhaps TRBD2 as D (6 bases). The source of this sequence is a male donor in good health and CMV-seropositive. As DNA, the CDR3 is TGTGCCAGCAGCTTAGGCCTAGGGACTAGCACAGATACGCAGTATTTT. It translates to CASSLGLGTSTDTQYF.